These 5 T cell receptor beta chains were all obtained from the same sample, sequenced in a study of PD-1 blockade in classical Hodgkin lymphoma. Exposure to brentuximab vedotin varied, and each patient had relapsed following autologous stem cell transplantation. Clones were read by immunoSEQ multiplex PCR, and TCRdb kept only the in-frame ones, dropping some. The sample lists roughly 7,000 clones; approximately 85% were seen once. The sequenced sample was peripheral blood mononuclear cells (PBMCs), obtained at baseline. These TCRs come from a human donor with classical Hodgkin lymphoma.

The chain uses TRBV5-1 and TRBJ2-5; perhaps TRBD2 as D (6 bases). This CDR3 region has 14 residues. The V gene lost 5 bases and the J gene lost 2 bases, with 13 bases spanning the gap. Germline V gene sequence: CDR1 SGHRS, CDR2 YFSETQ. CDR3 sequence reads: CASSEIAAQETQYF. In DNA, the CDR3 is TGCGCCAGCAGTGAAATAGCGGCACAAGAGACCCAGTACTTC.

This clone was recorded only once. This chain joins TRBV19 and TRBJ2-1, with 7 bases fitting TRBD2. This CDR3 spans 15 amino acids. Germline lookup yields CDR1 LNHDA and CDR2 SQIVND (reference sequence). V gave up 3 bases and J gave up 0 bases; unmatched junction bases: 2. CDR3 amino acids: CASSMGGSSYNEQFF. CDR3 DNA sequence: TGTGCCAGTAGTATGGGGGGGAGCTCCTACAATGAGCAGTTCTTC.

The J gene is TRBJ1-5, the V gene TRBV25-1, with 8 bases matching TRBD1. The CDR3 runs 14 residues. Germline V CDR1 and CDR2: MGHDK, SYGVNS. The V segment lost 4 bases and the J segment 7 bases; nucleotides outside the gene matches: 6. This chain's CDR3 is CASSGAGGGQPQHF. The CDR3 DNA follows: TGTGCCAGCAGTGGGGCAGGGGGCGGGCAGCCCCAGCATTTT. Full variable domain (rest looked up from reference TRBV25-1 and TRBJ1-5): EADIYQTPRYLVIGTGKKITLECSQTMGHDKMYWYQQDPGMELHLIHYSYGVNSTEKGDLSSESTVSRIRTEHFPLTLESARPSHTSQYLCASSGAGGGQPQHFGDGTRLSIL.

This chain uses TRBV29-1 with TRBJ1-2; D is perhaps TRBD1 (5 bases). V dropped 1 base and J dropped 7 bases, with 10 bases sitting between them. Looked up from germline, CDR1 is SQVTM and CDR2 is ANQGSEA. The CDR3 covers 12 residues. DNA for the CDR3: TGCAGCGTTGAAGTGGGGGTATTTGGCTACACCTTC. Its protein is CSVEVGVFGYTF.

The chain is built from TRBV18 and TRBJ1-5; D gene unclear. CDR3 size: 12 residues. The V gene's germline CDR1 is KGHSH and CDR2 LQKENI. The V gene lost 6 bases and the J gene lost 4 bases, with 7 bases spanning the gap. The chain's CDR3 is CASSRPNQPQHF. CDR3 DNA: TGTGCCAGCTCTAGGCCGAATCAGCCCCAGCATTTT.